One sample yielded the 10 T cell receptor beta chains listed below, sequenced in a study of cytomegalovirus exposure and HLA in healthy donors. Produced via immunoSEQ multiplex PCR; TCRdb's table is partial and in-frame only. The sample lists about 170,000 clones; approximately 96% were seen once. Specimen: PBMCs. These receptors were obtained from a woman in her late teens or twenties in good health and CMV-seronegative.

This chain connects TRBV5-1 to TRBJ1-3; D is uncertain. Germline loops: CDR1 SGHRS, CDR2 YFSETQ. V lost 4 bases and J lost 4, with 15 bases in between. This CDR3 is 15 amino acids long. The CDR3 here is CASSPTVLPGNTIYF. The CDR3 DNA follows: TGCGCCAGCAGCCCAACAGTTCTGCCCGGAAACACCATATATTTT.

The CDR3 DNA reads as TGTGCCAGCAGCAAAGAGTCCGGGACAGGGGGCTCATCTAGCTCCTACGAGCAGTACTTC. Amino acids: CASSKESGTGGSSSSYEQYF. V is TRBV21-1 and J is TRBJ2-7; the table's TRBD1 call for D was not verified on the DNA. TRBV21-1 is annotated as a pseudogene. CDR3 length: 20 amino acids.

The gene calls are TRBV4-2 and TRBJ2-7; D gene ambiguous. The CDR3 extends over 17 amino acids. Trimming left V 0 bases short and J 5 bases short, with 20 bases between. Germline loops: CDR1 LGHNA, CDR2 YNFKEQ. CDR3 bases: TGTGCCAGCAGCCAAGACGGCGGTCTAATAGACGACGACGAGCAGTACTTC. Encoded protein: CASSQDGGLIDDDEQYF.

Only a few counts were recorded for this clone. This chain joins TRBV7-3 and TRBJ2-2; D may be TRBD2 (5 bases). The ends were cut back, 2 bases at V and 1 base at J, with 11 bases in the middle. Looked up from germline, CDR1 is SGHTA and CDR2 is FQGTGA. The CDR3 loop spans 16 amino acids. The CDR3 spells CASSLEAGMNTGELFF. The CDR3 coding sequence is TGTGCCAGCAGCTTAGAGGCGGGTATGAACACCGGGGAGCTGTTTTTT.

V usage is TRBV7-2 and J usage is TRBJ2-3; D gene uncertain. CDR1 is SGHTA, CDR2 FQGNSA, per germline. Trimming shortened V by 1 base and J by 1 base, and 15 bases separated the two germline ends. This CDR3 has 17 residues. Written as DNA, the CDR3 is TGTGCCAGCAGCTTAGTTCCCCGGTCCCAGGGCACAGATACGCAGTATTTT. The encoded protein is CASSLVPRSQGTDTQYF.

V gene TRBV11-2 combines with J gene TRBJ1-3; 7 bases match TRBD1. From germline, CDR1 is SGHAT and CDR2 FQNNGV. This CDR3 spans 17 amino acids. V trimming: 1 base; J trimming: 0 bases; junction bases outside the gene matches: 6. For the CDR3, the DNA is TGTGCCAGCAGCTTAGCCCGGGGACAGATCTCTGGAAACACCATATATTTT. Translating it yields CASSLARGQISGNTIYF.

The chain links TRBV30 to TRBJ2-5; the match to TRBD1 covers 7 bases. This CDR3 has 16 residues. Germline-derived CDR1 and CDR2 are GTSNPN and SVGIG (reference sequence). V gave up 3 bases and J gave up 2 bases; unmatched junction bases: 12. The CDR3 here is CAWRASLRTGQETQYF. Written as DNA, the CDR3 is TGTGCCTGGAGGGCCTCCCTTAGGACAGGTCAAGAGACCCAGTACTTC.

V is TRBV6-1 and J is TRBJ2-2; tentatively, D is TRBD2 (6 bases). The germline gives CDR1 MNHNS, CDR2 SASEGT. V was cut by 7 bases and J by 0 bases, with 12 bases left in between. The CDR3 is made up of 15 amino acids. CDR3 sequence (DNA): TGTGCCAGCATTACTCCGGGGGCGAACACCGGGGAGCTGTTTTTT. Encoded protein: CASITPGANTGELFF.

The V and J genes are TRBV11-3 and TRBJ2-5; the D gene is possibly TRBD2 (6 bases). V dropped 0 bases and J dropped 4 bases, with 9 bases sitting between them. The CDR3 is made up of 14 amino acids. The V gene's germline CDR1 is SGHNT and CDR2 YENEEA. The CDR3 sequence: CASSLERGSETQYF. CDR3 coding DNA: TGTGCCAGCAGCTTAGAGCGGGGCTCAGAGACCCAGTACTTC.

The CDR3 region is CASSLMGQSTDTQYF. CDR3 bases: TGTGCCAGCAGCCTGATGGGACAGTCCACAGATACGCAGTATTTT. The chain employs TRBV9 and TRBJ2-3; 7 bases agree with TRBD1. Germline V gene sequence: CDR1 SGDLS, CDR2 YYNGEE. V was pared by 4 bases and J by 2 bases, with 7 bases of the junction left unmatched. The CDR3 has 15 residues.